This TCR beta chain was identified during a study of T cells in Graves' hyperthyroidism and ophthalmopathy (dated by TCRdb to the late 2010s). For the study in its entirety: Peripheral blood was collected at initial diagnosis, before any treatment. To identify distinguishing TCR V-J signatures, a discovery cohort of around 100 patients was used, comprising approximately 40 with Graves' ophthalmopathy and 57 with stable Graves' hyperthyroidism. Thyroid tissue and blood T-cell repertoires from about 6 Graves' hyperthyroidism patients were also compared in the study. An independent validation cohort of some 18 hyperthyroidism patients and about 15 patients who later progressed to ophthalmopathy tested prospective prediction of ophthalmopathy. Once sampling was done, hyperthyroidism patients were given methimazole at a starting dose of 30 mg daily, whereas ophthalmopathy patients were given high-dose intravenous methylprednisolone. The paper reports TCR Vbeta CDR3 sequencing of approximately 140 peripheral blood samples: approximately 41 ophthalmopathy, over 70 hyperthyroidism and some 17 progressor patients. For training and testing, the 100 or so patients in the discovery cohort were randomly divided in a 7:3 ratio.

In the ophthalmopathy patients, disease was moderately to severely active, with a Clinical Activity Score of 3 or more, a NOSPECS grade of 4 or more, and a duration of less than 3 months. Exclusion was applied to patients with uncontrolled infections, other autoimmune diseases, pregnancy or lactation. Diagnoses were established on the basis of clinical symptoms, serum thyroxine and TRAb, thyroid ultrasound, and orbital computed tomography. PBMCs were isolated from about 10 ml of fresh peripheral blood by Ficoll-Paque density gradient centrifugation. Total RNA was extracted using Trizol reagent, and RNA quality was assessed on an Agilent 2100 Bioanalyzer. V is cut by 3 bases and J by 1 base, and the space between the germline ends is 4 bases. From a lookup of the germline V gene, CDR1 and CDR2 are SGHAT and FQNNGV. The CDR3 starts with the cysteine, ends with the phenylalanine, and has 14 residues. Only CDR3 DNA is held: 42 bases, read in frame from base 1.

This clonotype was seen many times. Its antigen is currently not known. The sample holds no much larger clone one base away, and base qualities are not on file. The TCR beta CDR3 regions were amplified from RNA transcripts. The TCR CDR3 was subjected to a first round of RT-PCR using the HTBI primer set and the Qiagen OneStep RT-PCR kit. A second multiplex PCR round built the libraries, followed by size selection and purification. Libraries were sequenced paired-end with 100 bp reads on an Illumina HiSeq2000. Under the source paper's analysis protocol: Raw data were processed with SOAPnuke, discarding reads with adapters, uncalled bases, mean Phred below 15, or no exact constant-primer or identifier match. High-quality paired reads were merged with COPE v1.2.5, and unique nucleotide sequences were defined as clonotypes. MiTCR v1.1 was used to align clonotypes to the IMGT TRBV, TRBD and TRBJ reference segments. The analysis included only V-J combinations with a frequency above 0.0001, which together covered roughly 99% of the repertoires. A TCS score was defined as the ratio between F50 (clonal expansion) and ExV (chaos), using BLOSUM62-based TCRdist between CDR3 peptides within each V-J. Welch's t-statistics and random forest reduced around 520 V-J features to 13, which were used in a naive Bayes classifier (R e1071). The public reads were quality trimmed at Q25 with fastp and then assembled into clones with MiXCR by TCRdb, keeping productive beta chains. Every entry covers one CDR3 protein and lists the most common genes and DNA from its rows. TCRdb's processing, not the authors', yielded these V and J calls. The sample table lists 400,000 or so distinct CDR3 sequences, 13% to 15% of them with a count of one. Of the sample, 20% falls within the top ten clones.

Study-wide findings and limitations: Most expanded thyroid clonotypes (frequency above 0.001) were also detected in blood, a finding suggesting that blood repertoires may reflect thyroid immune responses. Sample size was not statistically predetermined, and blinding of investigators to group allocation was not performed. During validation, the model predicted progression to ophthalmopathy a median of around 7 months ahead of onset, with more than 55% sensitivity and around 72% specificity. In cross-validation, a model built on a 13 V-J signature told ophthalmopathy apart from stable hyperthyroidism with under 90% sensitivity and approximately 81% specificity, and in testing the same model reached 80%/75%.

The sample was blood. The clonotype was recovered from a woman aged 25 to 45 with Graves' ophthalmopathy. Recombination joined TRBV11-2 with TRBJ2-6; the D gene is unclear. DNA sequence: TGTGCCAGCAGCTTTATATCTGGGGCCAACGTCCTGACTTTC. It translates as CASSFISGANVLTF.